The 13 T cell receptor beta chains in this list originate from one sample, sequenced in a study of graft-versus-host responses after intestinal transplantation. Assay: immunoSEQ multiplex PCR; the TCRdb copy retains only in-frame clones and omits some. The sample contains around 110,000 clones, around 90% of which appear only once. The antigens these receptors bind are not known. The sample here was unstimulated CD4+ T cells sorted from spleen or lymph node cells, taken before transplant. These receptors were taken from a human donor who was the organ donor for an intestinal transplant.

The chain couples TRBV7-3 to TRBJ1-2; 7 bases match TRBD1. CDR3 length: 13 residues. The J segment lost 2 bases and the V segment lost 5 bases, leaving 2 bases of the junction unmatched. In germline, CDR1 is SGHTA, CDR2 FQGTGA. The CDR3 bases are TGTGCCAGCAGCCCGGGACAGAACTATGGCTACACCTTC. It encodes CASSPGQNYGYTF.

The chain combines TRBV5-1 with TRBJ2-7, with 8 bases identical to TRBD2. CDR3 length: 14 residues. Germline CDR1 and CDR2: SGHRS and YFSETQ. Trimming took 3 bases from V and 5 from J; bases not matched to a gene: 7. This chain's CDR3 is CASSSGTRVHEQYF. The CDR3 DNA is TGCGCCAGCAGCTCCGGGACTAGGGTCCACGAGCAGTACTTC.

This chain joins TRBV6-5 and TRBJ2-1, with 7 bases identical to TRBD2. The CDR3 contains 13 residues. The ends lost 6 bases at V and 5 bases at J; junction bases unmatched: 4. The V gene's germline CDR1 is MNHEY and CDR2 SVGAGI. The CDR3 sequence is CASSSLANNEQFF. The CDR3 DNA reads TGTGCCAGCAGCTCACTAGCGAACAATGAGCAGTTCTTC.

The chain joins TRBV6-6 to TRBJ2-7; possible D gene TRBD1, 6 bases. The CDR3 totals 12 residues. CDR1 is MNHNY and CDR2 is SVGAGI in the germline V gene (reference sequence). V was cut by 6 bases and J by 4 bases, with 10 bases left in between. The CDR3 DNA follows: TGTGCCAGCAGGACGGACAGATACGAGCAGTACTTC. It encodes CASRTDRYEQYF.

This chain joins TRBV6-5 and TRBJ2-7; D is unclear. CDR3 length: 13 amino acids. V lost 6 bases and J 2 bases, leaving 11 bases between the germline ends. Germline V gives CDR1 MNHEY, CDR2 SVGAGI. The CDR3 DNA reads TGTGCCAGCAGCGCGATTGGTCCCTACGAGCAGTACTTC. Translated: CASSAIGPYEQYF.

CDR3 bases: TGTGCCTGGATGCGATGGAGCCCGGGGGACAATGAGCAGTTCTTC. Its protein product is CAWMRWSPGDNEQFF. V usage is TRBV30 and J usage is TRBJ2-1; a weak D match, TRBD2 (6 bases). V lost 4 bases and J lost 5, with 18 bases in between. The germline gives CDR1 GTSNPN, CDR2 SVGIG (reference sequence). The CDR3 totals 15 residues.

This clone was observed once. V gene TRBV21-1 combines with J gene TRBJ2-3; TRBD1, as called in the table, went unchecked against the DNA. TRBV21-1 is a pseudogene. This CDR3 is built from 15 residues. CDR3 sequence reads: CASLLEDSSSDTQYF. The DNA of the CDR3 is TGTGCCAGCTTATTAGAGGACAGCTCCTCAGATACGCAGTATTTT.

V is TRBV2 and J is TRBJ2-5; TRBD1 matches at 8 bases. Per the germline V gene, CDR1 is SNHLY and CDR2 is FYNNEI. The CDR3 covers 14 residues. The CDR3 DNA is TGTGTGGCGTCCCGGGACAGGACGCAAGAGACCCAGTACTTC. It specifies CVASRDRTQETQYF.

V gene TRBV6-5 combines with J gene TRBJ1-6; the match to TRBD1 covers 8 bases. After removal of 5 bases from V and 9 bases from J, the junction contained 0 bases not matched to a gene. The CDR3 runs 12 residues. Germline V gene lookup returns CDR1 MNHEY and CDR2 SVGAGI. CDR3: CASSDRGSPLHF. CDR3 in DNA: TGTGCCAGCAGTGACAGGGGTTCACCCCTCCACTTT.

The chain carries TRBV5-4 and TRBJ1-2; tentative D call: TRBD1 (6 bases). The CDR3 has 16 residues. From germline, CDR1 is SGHNT and CDR2 YYREEE (reference sequence). Trimming stripped 3 bases from V and 2 bases from J, with 17 bases between. CDR3 amino acids: CASSSVKGRGNYGYTF. CDR3 DNA: TGTGCCAGCAGCTCAGTAAAGGGAAGGGGGAACTATGGCTACACCTTC.

The chain uses TRBV4-1 and TRBJ1-2, with a tentative D call TRBD1 (6 bases). The germline V and J ends were trimmed by 0 bases and 10 bases, with 21 bases remaining between them. CDR3 length: 16 amino acids. Germline values: CDR1 MGHRA, CDR2 YSYEKL. The CDR3 DNA sequence: TGCGCCAGCAGCCAAGATAAAGGACAGTCCCACTATTCCTACACCTTC. As protein: CASSQDKGQSHYSYTF.

This clone was seen just once. The chain joins TRBV6-5 to TRBJ2-1, with D possibly TRBD2 on 6 matching bases. The length of the CDR3 is 15 residues. Germline V CDR1 and CDR2: MNHEY, SVGAGI. Trimming pared 2 bases from V and 8 bases from J, leaving 16 bases between. CDR3 region: CASSYQPGAAHEQFF. CDR3 bases: TGTGCCAGCAGTTACCAGCCGGGAGCCGCCCATGAGCAGTTCTTC.

The rearrangement uses TRBV6-1 and TRBJ1-2; D is unclear. Germline lookup yields CDR1 MNHNS and CDR2 SASEGT. The CDR3 is made up of 11 amino acids. The V end lost 5 bases, the J end lost 4 bases, and 5 bases lay between the germline ends. CDR3 nucleotides: TGTGCCAGCAGTTCCTCCTATGGCTACACCTTC. It codes for CASSSSYGYTF.